The T cell receptor (beta chain) described here comes from a study of blood T cell repertoires in COVID-19. At the level of the study: Samples of COVID-19 (acute and convalescent) were obtained from the United States, Italy and Spain. Nucleic acid was either cDNA or gDNA, and it came from T cells, B-cell-depleted T cells, or PBMCs.

The germline V gene encodes CDR1 SGHNT and CDR2 YENEEA. The CDR3 has 14 amino acids. J lost 7 bases, V lost 4 bases, and 1 base had no gene match. Original analysis: Amplification of reference gene primers was used by the study to estimate nucleated cell counts. Clones were read by immunoSEQ multiplex PCR, and TCRdb kept only the in-frame ones, dropping some. For V, J and clone size, that table is used; D and trimming come from the DNA. The table includes about 120,000 clones, roughly 87% detected once. This TCR was recovered from a man at least 80 years old with acute or convalescent COVID-19. The chain has TRBV11-3 and TRBJ2-1, with 13 bases that match TRBD2. The sample was peripheral blood. The CDR3 sequence: CASSSGLAGNEQFF. The CDR3 bases are TGTGCCAGCAGCTCGGGACTAGCGGGGAATGAGCAGTTCTTC.